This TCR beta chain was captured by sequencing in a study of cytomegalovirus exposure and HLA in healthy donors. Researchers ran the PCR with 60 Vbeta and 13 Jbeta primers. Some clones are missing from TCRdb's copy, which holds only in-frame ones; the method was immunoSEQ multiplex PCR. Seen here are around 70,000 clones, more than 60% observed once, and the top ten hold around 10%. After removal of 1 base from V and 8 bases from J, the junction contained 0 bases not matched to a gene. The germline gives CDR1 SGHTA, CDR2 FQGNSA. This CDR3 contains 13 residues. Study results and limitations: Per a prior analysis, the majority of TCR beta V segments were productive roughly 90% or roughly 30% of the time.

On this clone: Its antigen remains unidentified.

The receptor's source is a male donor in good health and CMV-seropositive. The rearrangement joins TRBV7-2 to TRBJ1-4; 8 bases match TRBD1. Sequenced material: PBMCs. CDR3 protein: CASSLGQGEKLFF. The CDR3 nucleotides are TGTGCCAGCAGCTTAGGACAGGGGGAAAAACTGTTTTTT.